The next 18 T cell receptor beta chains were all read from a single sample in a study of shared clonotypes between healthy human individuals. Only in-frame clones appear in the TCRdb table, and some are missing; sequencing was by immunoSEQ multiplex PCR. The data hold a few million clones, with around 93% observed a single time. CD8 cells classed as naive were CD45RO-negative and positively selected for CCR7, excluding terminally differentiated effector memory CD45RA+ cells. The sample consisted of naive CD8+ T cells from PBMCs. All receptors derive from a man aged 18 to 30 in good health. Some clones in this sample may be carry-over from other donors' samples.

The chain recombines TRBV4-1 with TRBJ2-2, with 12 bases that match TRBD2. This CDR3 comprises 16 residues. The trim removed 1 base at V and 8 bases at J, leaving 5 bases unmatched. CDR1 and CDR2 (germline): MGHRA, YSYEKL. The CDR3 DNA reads TGCGCCAGCAGCCAAGGACTAGCGGGAGCTGGGGGGGAGCTGTTTTTT. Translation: CASSQGLAGAGGELFF.

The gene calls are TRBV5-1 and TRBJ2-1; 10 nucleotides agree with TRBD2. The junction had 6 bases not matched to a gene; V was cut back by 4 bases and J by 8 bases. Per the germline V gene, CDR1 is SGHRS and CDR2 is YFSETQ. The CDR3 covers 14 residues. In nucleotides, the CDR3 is TGCGCCAGCAGCGCGCGGACTAGCGGCGATGAGCAGTTCTTC. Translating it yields CASSARTSGDEQFF.

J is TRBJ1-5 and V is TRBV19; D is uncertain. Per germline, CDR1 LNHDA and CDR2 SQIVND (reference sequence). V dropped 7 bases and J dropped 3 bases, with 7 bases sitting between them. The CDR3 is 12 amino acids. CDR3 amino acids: CASKSFNQPQHF. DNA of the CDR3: TGTGCCAGTAAAAGCTTCAATCAGCCCCAGCATTTT. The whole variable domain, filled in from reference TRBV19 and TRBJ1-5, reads DGGITQSPKYLFRKEGQNVTLSCEQNLNHDAMYWYRQDPGQGLRLIYYSQIVNDFQKGDIAEGYSVSREKKESFPLTVTSAQKNPTAFYLCASKSFNQPQHFGDGTRLSIL.

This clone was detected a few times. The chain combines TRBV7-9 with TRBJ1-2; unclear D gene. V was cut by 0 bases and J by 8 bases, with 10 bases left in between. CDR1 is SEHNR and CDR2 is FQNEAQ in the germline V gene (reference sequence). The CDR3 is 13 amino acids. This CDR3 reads CASSLAWPIGYTF. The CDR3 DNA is TGTGCCAGCAGCTTAGCGTGGCCAATCGGCTACACCTTC.

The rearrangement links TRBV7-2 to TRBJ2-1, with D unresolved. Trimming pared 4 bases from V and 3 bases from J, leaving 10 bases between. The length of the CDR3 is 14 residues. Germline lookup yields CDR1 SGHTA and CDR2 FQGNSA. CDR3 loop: CASSSTDGYNEQFF. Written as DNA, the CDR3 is TGTGCCAGCAGCTCCACCGACGGCTACAATGAGCAGTTCTTC.

The CDR3 sequence: CASSAGTGAEYNEQFF. CDR3 coding DNA: TGTGCCAGCAGCGCCGGGACAGGGGCGGAGTACAATGAGCAGTTCTTC. This chain uses TRBV9 with TRBJ2-1; 10 bases map to TRBD1. V shed 3 bases and J 4 bases; nucleotides not matched to a gene: 7. Looked up from germline, CDR1 is SGDLS and CDR2 is YYNGEE. The CDR3 is made up of 16 amino acids.

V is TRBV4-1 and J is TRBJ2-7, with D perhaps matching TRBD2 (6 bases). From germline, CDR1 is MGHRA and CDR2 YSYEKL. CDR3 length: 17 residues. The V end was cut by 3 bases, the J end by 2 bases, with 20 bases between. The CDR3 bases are TGCGCCAGCAGCCAGGCCCTGGGGCTAGTAGCGGCCTACGAGCAGTACTTC. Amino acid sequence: CASSQALGLVAAYEQYF.

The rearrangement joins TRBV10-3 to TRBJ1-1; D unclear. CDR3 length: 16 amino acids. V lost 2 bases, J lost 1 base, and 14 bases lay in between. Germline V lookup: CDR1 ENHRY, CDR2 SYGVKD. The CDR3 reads CAISEPPVSTNTEAFF. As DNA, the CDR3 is TGTGCCATCAGTGAGCCCCCCGTGAGTACGAACACTGAAGCTTTCTTT.

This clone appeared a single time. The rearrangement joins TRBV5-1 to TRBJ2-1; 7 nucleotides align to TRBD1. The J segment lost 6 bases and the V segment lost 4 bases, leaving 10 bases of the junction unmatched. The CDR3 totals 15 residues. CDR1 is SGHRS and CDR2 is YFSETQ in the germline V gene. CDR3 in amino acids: CASSPGGNRGNEQFF. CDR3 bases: TGCGCCAGCAGCCCCGGAGGAAACAGGGGCAATGAGCAGTTCTTC.

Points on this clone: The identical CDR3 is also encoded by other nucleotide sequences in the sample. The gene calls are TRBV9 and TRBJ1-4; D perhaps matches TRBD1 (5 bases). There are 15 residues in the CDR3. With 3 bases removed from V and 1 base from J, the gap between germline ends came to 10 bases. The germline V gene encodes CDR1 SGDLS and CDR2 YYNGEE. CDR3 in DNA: TGTGCCAGCAGCGAGCGGGGGGGAACTAATGAAAAACTGTTTTTT. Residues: CASSERGGTNEKLFF.

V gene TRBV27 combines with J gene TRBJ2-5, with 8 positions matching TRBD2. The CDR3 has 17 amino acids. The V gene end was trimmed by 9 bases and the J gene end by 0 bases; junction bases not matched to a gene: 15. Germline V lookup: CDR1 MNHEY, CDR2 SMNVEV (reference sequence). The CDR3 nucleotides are TGTGCCAGTACTGGGAGCGGGAGTTCGGGAGACCAAGAGACCCAGTACTTC. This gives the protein CASTGSGSSGDQETQYF.

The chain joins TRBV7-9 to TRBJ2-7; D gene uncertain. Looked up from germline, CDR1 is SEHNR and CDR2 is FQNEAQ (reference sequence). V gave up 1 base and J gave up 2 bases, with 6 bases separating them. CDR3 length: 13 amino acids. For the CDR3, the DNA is TGTGCCAGCAGCTTAGATTTCCCCTACGAGCAGTACTTC. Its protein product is CASSLDFPYEQYF. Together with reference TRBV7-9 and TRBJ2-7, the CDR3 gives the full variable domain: DTGVSQNPRHKITKRGQNVTFRCDPISEHNRLYWYRQTLGQGPEFLTYFQNEAQLEKSRLLSDRFSAERPKGSFSTLEIQRTEQGDSAMYLCASSLDFPYEQYFGPGTRLTVT.

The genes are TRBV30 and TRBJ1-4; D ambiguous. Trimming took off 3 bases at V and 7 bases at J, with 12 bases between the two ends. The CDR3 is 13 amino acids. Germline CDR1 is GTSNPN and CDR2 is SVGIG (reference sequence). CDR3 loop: CAWRPRRSEKLFF. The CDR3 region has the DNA TGTGCCTGGAGGCCTCGGAGGAGTGAAAAACTGTTTTTT.

CDR3 coding DNA: TGTGCTAGTGGTCAGACAGGCCTAATGTACAATGAGCAGTTCTTC. Translating gives CASGQTGLMYNEQFF. V and J are TRBV12-5 and TRBJ2-1, with D possibly TRBD1 on 6 matching bases. The length of the CDR3 is 15 residues. Trimming took 5 bases from V and 4 from J, leaving 15 bases between them. Per the germline V gene, CDR1 is LGHNT and CDR2 is FRNRAP. The complete variable domain, with remaining parts taken from reference TRBV12-5 and TRBJ2-1, reads DARVTQTPRHKVTEMGQEVTMRCQPILGHNTVFWYRQTMMQGLELLAYFRNRAPLDDSGMPKDRFSAEMPDATLATLKIQPSEPRDSAVYFCASGQTGLMYNEQFFGPGTRLTVL.

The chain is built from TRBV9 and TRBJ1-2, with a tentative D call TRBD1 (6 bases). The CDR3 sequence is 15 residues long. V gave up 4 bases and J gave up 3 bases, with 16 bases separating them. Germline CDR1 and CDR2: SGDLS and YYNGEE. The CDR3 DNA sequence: TGTGCCAGCAGCCCCGGGGGGGGGCGGGACTATGGCTACACCTTC. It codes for CASSPGGGRDYGYTF.

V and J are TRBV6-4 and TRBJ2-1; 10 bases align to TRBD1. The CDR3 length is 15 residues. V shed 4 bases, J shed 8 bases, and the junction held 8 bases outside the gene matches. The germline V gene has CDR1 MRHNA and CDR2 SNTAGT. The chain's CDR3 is CASSVDRGRSYEQFF. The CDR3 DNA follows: TGTGCCAGCAGTGTTGACAGGGGGCGTTCTTATGAGCAGTTCTTC.

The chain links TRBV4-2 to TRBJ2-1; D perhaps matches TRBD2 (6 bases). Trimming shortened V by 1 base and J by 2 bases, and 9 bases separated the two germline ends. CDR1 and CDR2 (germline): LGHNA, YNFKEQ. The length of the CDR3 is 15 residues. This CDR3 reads CASSQVGEAYNEQFF. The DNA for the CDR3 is TGTGCCAGCAGCCAAGTCGGGGAGGCCTACAATGAGCAGTTCTTC.

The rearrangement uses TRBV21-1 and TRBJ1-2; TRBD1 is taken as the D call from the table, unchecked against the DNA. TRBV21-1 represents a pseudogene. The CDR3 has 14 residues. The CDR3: CASSKVGRGYGYTF. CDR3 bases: TGTGCCAGCAGCAAAGTGGGCAGGGGCTATGGCTACACCTTC.